This T cell receptor (beta chain) is from a study of spatial heterogeneity in lung cancer (dated by TCRdb to between 2018 and 2021). Regarding the complete study: More beta-chain than alpha-chain transcripts were consistently detected, likely reflecting higher beta-chain transcript abundance. TCR transcript counts in tumor regions correlated strongly with a T cell transcriptional module score from matched bulk RNA-seq. In the raw uncorrected reads, each unique combination of TCR and UMI appeared more than ten times on average. In non-small cell lung cancer, the study quantitatively compared TCR alpha and beta repertoires across several tumor regions, matched nontumor lung, and blood. Nonsynonymous mutation counts, determined by whole-exome sequencing of tumor tissue, were related to TCR repertoire features. At surgery, both alpha and beta chains were TCR-sequenced in 200 to 250 tumor regions, 63 to 65 matched nontumor lung samples and 56 PBMC samples.

The CDR3 contains 14 residues, cysteine and phenylalanine counted. Only the CDR3 portion is preserved as DNA: 42 bases, with reading frame beginning at the first base. CDR1 SGHAT and CDR2 FQNNGV were looked up in the germline V gene. V loses 1 base of germline sequence and J loses 5 bases, and the interval between the two ends is 10 bases. This clonotype was detected ten times or more. Its antigen is still unknown. The input lacks base qualities; no much larger clone sits a single base away. General findings and caveats noted by the study authors: Confirming at a functional level the hypothesis that regional TCRs recognize regional mutations was considered to require additional single-cell paired TCR alpha and beta sequencing. The count of ubiquitous expanded TCRs correlated with the count of ubiquitous nonsynonymous mutations, and the count of regional expanded TCRs correlated with the count of regional nonsynonymous mutations. A correlation was observed between the number of expanded intratumoral alpha and beta TCRs and the tumor nonsynonymous mutation count. TCR-seq was estimated to cover only approximately 7% of tumor T cells for alpha chains and around 13% for beta chains.

Library preparation was by 5' RACE. TCRdb names NextSeq 500 as the instrument used. The TCR library protocol attached a unique molecular identifier to each TCR cDNA molecule to allow correction of PCR and sequencing errors. As for the original processing: Decombinator tools were used for TCR identification, UMI-based error correction and CDR3 extraction. TCRs above a frequency of 2 per 1,000, corresponding to the top 1% of the tumor frequency distribution, were defined as expanded. Expanded tumor TCRs were classed as regional if statistically deemed absent (corrected P<0.05) from at least one tumor region, otherwise ubiquitous. Rényi diversity was computed with the R vegan package after subsampling each repertoire 100 times to 5,000 TCRs. CDR3 similarity networks were built from amino acid triplet string-kernel similarity, connecting CDR3s with pairwise similarity above 0.82. The public reads were run again by TCRdb, first through fastp at Q25 and then through MiXCR, and only productive beta chains were kept. Every distinct CDR3 protein forms one entry, paired with its most common genes and DNA. Clone size and V and J calls follow TCRdb, not the original study. Recorded for this sample are about 100,000 distinct CDR3 sequences; approximately 4.4% of them occurred a single time. Approximately 21% of the sample belongs to the ten largest clones.

According to the study, the label for this sample's time point signals: sample taken at primary tumor resection. Donors were 70 or so patients with early-stage, untreated non-small cell lung cancer from the lung TRACERx cohort. TCR sequencing used whole RNA extracted from tumor and nontumor lung tissue, or from cryopreserved PBMC samples, without cell sorting. Only patients for whom sufficient RNA was available from at least two tumor regions were selected for TCR sequencing. Tumor and adjacent nontumor lung specimens were reviewed by a lung pathologist before selection. The receptor's source is a male donor with early-stage non-small cell lung cancer. The source material was lung tumor tissue, sampled at surgery. The chain employs TRBV11-2 and TRBJ2-3, with TRBD1 as a weak D call on 5 bases. The base sequence is TGTGCCAGCAGCTTAGGGGGCTCGCAAGATACGCAGTATTTT. This codes for CASSLGGSQDTQYF.